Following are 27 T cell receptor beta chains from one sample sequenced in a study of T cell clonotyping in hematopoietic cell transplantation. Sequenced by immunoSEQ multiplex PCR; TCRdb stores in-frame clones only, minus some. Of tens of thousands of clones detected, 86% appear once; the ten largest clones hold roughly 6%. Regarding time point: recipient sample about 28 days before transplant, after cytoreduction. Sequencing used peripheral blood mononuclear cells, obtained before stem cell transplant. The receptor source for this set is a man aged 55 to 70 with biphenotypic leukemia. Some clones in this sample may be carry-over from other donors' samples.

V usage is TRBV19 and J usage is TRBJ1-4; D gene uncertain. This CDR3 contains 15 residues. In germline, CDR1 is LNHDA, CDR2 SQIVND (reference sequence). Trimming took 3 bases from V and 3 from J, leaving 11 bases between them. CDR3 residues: CASSISLLANEKLFF. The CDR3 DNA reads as TGTGCCAGTAGTATCAGCCTGCTGGCTAATGAAAAACTGTTTTTT.

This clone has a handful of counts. Written as DNA, the CDR3 is TGTGCCAGCAGTTTCCCCGATCAGCCCCAGCATTTT. Its translation: CASSFPDQPQHF. The V call is TRBV28, the J call TRBJ1-5, with D uncertain. The CDR3 sequence is 12 residues long. Trimming shortened V by 3 bases and J by 5 bases, and 5 bases separated the two germline ends. Per the germline V gene, CDR1 is MDHEN and CDR2 is SYDVKM.

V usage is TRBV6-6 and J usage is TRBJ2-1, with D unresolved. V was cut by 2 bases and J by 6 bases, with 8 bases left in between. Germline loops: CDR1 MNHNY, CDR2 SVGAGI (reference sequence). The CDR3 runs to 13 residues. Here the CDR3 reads CASSYLASNEQFF. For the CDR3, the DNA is TGTGCCAGCAGTTACCTGGCTTCCAATGAGCAGTTCTTC.

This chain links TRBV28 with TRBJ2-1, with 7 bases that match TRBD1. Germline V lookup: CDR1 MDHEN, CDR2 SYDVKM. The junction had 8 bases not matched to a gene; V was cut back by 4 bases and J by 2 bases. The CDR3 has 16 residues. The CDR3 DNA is TGTGCCAGCAGTTCCGAGACAGGGTACGCCTACAATGAGCAGTTCTTC. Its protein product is CASSSETGYAYNEQFF. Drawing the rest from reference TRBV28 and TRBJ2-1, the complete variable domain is DVKVTQSSRYLVKRTGEKVFLECVQDMDHENMFWYRQDPGLGLRLIYFSYDVKMKEKGDIPEGYSVSREKKERFSLILESASTNQTSMYLCASSSETGYAYNEQFFGPGTRLTVL.

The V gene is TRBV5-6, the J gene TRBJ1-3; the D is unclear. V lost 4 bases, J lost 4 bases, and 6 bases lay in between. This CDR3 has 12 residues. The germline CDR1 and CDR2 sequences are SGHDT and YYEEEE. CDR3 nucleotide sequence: TGTGCCAGCAGCCAGGACGGAAACACCATATATTTT. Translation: CASSQDGNTIYF.

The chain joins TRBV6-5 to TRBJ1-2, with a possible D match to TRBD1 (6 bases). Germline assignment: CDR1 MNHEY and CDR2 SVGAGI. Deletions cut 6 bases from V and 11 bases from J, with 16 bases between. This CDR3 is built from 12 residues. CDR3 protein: CASRRPGVGYTF. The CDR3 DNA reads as TGTGCCAGCAGGCGACCAGGGGTGGGGTACACCTTC.

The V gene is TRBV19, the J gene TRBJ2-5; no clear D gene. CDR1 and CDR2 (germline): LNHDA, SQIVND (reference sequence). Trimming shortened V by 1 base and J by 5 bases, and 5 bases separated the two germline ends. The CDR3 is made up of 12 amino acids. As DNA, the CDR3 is TGTGCCAGTAGTATAGCCGGGGAGACCCAGTACTTC. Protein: CASSIAGETQYF.

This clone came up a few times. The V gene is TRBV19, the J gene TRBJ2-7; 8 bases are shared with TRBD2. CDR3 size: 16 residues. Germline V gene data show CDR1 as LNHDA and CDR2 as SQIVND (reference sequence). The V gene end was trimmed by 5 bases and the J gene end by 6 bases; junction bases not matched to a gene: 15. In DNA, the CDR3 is TGTGCCAGTAGTCCAATCTTTGCGGGGGGCCCTCGCGAGCAGTACTTC. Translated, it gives CASSPIFAGGPREQYF.

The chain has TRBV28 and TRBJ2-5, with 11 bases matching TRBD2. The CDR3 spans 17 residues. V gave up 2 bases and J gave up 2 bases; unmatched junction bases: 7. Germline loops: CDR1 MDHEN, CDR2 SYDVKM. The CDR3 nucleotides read TGTGCCAGCAGTTTACCTTCCGGGACTAGCGGACAAGAGACCCAGTACTTC. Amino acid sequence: CASSLPSGTSGQETQYF.

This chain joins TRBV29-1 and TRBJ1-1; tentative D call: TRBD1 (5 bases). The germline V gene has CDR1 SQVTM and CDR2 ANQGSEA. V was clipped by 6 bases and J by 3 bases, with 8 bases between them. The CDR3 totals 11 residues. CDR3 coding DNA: TGCAGCGTGGACATTTACACTGAAGCTTTCTTT. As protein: CSVDIYTEAFF.

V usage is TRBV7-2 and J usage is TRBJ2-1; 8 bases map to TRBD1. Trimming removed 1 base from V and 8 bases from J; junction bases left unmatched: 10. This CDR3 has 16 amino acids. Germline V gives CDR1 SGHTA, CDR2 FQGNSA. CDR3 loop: CASSLVVTGEGDEQFF. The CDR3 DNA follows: TGTGCCAGCAGCTTAGTTGTGACAGGGGAAGGGGATGAGCAGTTCTTC.

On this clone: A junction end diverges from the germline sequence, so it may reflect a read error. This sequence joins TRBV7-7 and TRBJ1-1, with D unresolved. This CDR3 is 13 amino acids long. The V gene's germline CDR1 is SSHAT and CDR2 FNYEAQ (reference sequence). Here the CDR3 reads CASSFNVNTEAFF. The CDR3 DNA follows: TGTGCTAGCAGCTTTAACGTGAACACTGAAGCTTTCTTT.

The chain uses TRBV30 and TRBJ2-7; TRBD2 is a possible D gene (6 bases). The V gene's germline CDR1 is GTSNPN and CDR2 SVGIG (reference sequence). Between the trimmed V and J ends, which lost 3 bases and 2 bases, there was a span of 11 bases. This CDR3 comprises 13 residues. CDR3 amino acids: CAWRGRYAYEQYF. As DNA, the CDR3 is TGTGCCTGGAGGGGGAGGTACGCCTACGAGCAGTACTTC.

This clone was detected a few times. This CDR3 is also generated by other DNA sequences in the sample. The CDR3 region is CASSQDSGNTEAFF. DNA of the CDR3: TGCGCCAGCAGCCAAGACAGCGGGAACACTGAAGCTTTCTTT. The rearrangement uses TRBV4-3 and TRBJ1-1; the D is unclear. CDR1 and CDR2 (germline): LGHNA, YSLEER. The CDR3 runs to 14 residues. V was pared by 0 bases and J by 1 base, with 6 bases between.

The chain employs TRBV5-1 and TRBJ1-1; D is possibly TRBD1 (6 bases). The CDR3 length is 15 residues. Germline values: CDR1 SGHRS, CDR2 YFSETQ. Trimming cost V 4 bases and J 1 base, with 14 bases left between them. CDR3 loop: CASSPAGTTNTEAFF. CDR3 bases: TGCGCCAGCAGCCCAGCCGGGACAACGAACACTGAAGCTTTCTTT.

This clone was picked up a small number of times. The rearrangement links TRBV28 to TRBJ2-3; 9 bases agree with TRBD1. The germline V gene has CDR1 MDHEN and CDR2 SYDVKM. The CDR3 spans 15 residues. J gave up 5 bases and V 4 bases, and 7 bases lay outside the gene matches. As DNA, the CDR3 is TGTGCCAGCAGTTCCCCGGGACAGGGCGGAGATACGCAGTATTTT. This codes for CASSSPGQGGDTQYF.

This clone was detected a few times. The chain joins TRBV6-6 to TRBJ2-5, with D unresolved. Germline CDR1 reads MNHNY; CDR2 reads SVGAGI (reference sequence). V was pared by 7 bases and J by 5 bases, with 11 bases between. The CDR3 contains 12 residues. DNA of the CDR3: TGTGCCAGCATGGAGTTTTCGGAGACCCAGTACTTC. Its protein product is CASMEFSETQYF.

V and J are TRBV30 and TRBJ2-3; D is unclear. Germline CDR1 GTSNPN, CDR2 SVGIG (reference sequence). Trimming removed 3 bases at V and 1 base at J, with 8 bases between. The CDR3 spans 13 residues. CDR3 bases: TGTGCCTGGAGGATGAAAGGCACAGATACGCAGTATTTT. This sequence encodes CAWRMKGTDTQYF.

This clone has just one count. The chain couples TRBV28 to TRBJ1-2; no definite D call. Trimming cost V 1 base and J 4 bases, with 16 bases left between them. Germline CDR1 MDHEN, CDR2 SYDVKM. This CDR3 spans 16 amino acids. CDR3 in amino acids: CASSLYRALQAYGYTF. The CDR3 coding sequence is TGTGCCAGCAGTTTATATCGCGCACTCCAGGCCTATGGCTACACCTTC.

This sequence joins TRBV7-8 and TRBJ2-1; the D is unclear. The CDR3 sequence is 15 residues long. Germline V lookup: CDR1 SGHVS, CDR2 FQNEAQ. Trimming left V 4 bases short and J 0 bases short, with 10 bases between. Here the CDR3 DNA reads TGTGCCAGCAGCTCTACTGTGAGCTCCTACAATGAGCAGTTCTTC. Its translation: CASSSTVSSYNEQFF.

CDR3 coding DNA: TGTGCCTGGGGGCCGGGACAGCTATATGGCTACACCTTC. Protein: CAWGPGQLYGYTF. The chain recombines TRBV30 with TRBJ1-2; the match to TRBD1 covers 7 bases. V was pared by 5 bases and J by 5 bases, with 8 bases of the junction left unmatched. CDR3 length: 13 amino acids. Germline-derived CDR1 and CDR2 are GTSNPN and SVGIG (reference sequence).

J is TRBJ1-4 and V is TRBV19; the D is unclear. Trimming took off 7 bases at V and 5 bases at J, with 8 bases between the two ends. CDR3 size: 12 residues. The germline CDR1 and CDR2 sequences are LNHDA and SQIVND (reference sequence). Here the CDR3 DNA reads TGTGCCAGTATGAACAGAAATGAAAAACTGTTTTTT. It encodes CASMNRNEKLFF.

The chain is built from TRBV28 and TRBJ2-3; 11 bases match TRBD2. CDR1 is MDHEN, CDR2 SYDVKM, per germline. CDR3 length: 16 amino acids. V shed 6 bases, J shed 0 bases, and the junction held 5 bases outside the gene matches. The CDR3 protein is CASRGTSGSSTDTQYF. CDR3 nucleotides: TGTGCCAGCAGGGGGACTAGCGGCTCTAGCACAGATACGCAGTATTTT. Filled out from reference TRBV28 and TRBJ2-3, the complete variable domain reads DVKVTQSSRYLVKRTGEKVFLECVQDMDHENMFWYRQDPGLGLRLIYFSYDVKMKEKGDIPEGYSVSREKKERFSLILESASTNQTSMYLCASRGTSGSSTDTQYFGPGTRLTVL.

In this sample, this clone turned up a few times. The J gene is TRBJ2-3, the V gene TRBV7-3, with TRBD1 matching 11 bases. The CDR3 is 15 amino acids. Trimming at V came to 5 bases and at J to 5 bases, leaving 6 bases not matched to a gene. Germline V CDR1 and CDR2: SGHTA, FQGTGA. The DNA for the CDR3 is TGTGCCAGCAGCCTCACCGGGACAGGGGGAGATACGCAGTATTTT. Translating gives CASSLTGTGGDTQYF.

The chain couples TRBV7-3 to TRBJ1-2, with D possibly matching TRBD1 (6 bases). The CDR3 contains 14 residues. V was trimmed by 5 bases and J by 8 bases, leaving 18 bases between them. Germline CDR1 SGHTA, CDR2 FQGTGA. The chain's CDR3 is CASSIDGQQEGYTF. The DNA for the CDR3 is TGTGCCAGCAGCATCGACGGACAGCAAGAAGGCTACACCTTC.

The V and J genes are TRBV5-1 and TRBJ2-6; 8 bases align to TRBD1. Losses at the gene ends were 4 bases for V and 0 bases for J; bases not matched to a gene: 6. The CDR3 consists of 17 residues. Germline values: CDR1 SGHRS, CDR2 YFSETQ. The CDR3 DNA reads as TGCGCCAGCAGCCCTGGACAGGGTTTCTCTGGGGCCAACGTCCTGACTTTC. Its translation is CASSPGQGFSGANVLTF.

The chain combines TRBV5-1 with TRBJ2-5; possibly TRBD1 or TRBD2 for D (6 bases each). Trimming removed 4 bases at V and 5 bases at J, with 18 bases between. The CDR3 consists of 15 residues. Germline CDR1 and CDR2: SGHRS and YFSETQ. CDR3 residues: CASSRISEGGETQYF. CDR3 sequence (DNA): TGCGCCAGCAGCCGAATCTCAGAAGGGGGGGAGACCCAGTACTTC.